The present entry profiles one TCR beta chain with its context. For TCRbeta, the library was prepared with unique molecular identifiers. TCRdb independently ran MiXCR on the PCR reads; one entry per CDR3 protein. The table lists some 220,000 distinct CDR3 sequences, around 9.5% of them singletons, with about 6.2% in the top ten. This sample is part of a study of T-cell reconstitution after alpha-beta-depleted transplantation in children. Trimming took off 0 bases at V and 4 bases at J, with 11 bases between the two ends. The CDR3 has 15 amino acids. Germline V gives CDR1 SGHRS, CDR2 YFSETQ. Specimen: PBMCs from the stem cell graft donor, collected from the stem cell graft. J is TRBJ2-4 and V is TRBV5-1; D unclear. The sequence was obtained from a human donor who donated a stem cell graft to a child with acute lymphoblastic leukemia. The CDR3 region has the DNA TGCGCCAGCAGCTTGGTCTCCGGGCCGAAAAACATTCAGTACTTC. Protein product: CASSLVSGPKNIQYF.